This T cell receptor (beta chain) was profiled in a study of shared clonotypes between healthy human individuals. Some clones are missing from TCRdb's copy, which holds only in-frame ones; the method was immunoSEQ multiplex PCR. The table has approximately 480,000 clones, around 79% seen once. The CDR3 totals 14 residues. Trimming removed 5 bases from V and 3 bases from J; junction bases left unmatched: 5. From germline, CDR1 is SEHNR and CDR2 FQNEAQ (reference sequence). The chain couples TRBV7-9 to TRBJ2-7; the match to TRBD2 covers 9 bases. The material sequenced was PBMCs. This receptor was taken from a woman between 40 and 55 years old in good health. Some clones in this sample may be carry-over from other donors' samples. The CDR3 sequence: CASSLTSGGYEQYF. The CDR3 region has the DNA TGTGCCAGCAGCCTGACTAGCGGTGGCTACGAGCAGTACTTC.